Each of the 25 T cell receptor beta chains below was sequenced from the same sample in a study of cytomegalovirus exposure and HLA in healthy donors. It was with 60 Vbeta and 13 Jbeta primers that the PCR ran. Libraries were prepared by immunoSEQ multiplex PCR; TCRdb keeps only in-frame clonotypes and omits some of them. The table shows about 130,000 clones, with 80% to 85% occurring only once. Sequenced input: PBMCs. These receptors originate from a woman aged 45 to 65 in good health and CMV-seropositive.

To note about this clone: The junction and the germline gene differ at one end; a read error may be behind it. The chain combines TRBV6-6 with TRBJ2-4; 10 bases line up with TRBD1. Germline V gives CDR1 MNHNY, CDR2 SVGAGI (reference sequence). This CDR3 comprises 15 residues. This chain's CDR3 is CASSTGQGEVNSQYF. DNA for the CDR3: TGTGCCAGCAGTACTGGACAGGGGGAGGTAAACAGTCAGTACTTC.

Only a few counts were recorded for this clone. Here the CDR3 reads CASSTDRTYGYTF. DNA of the CDR3: TGTGCCAGCAGCACGGACAGGACCTATGGCTACACCTTC. This chain connects TRBV5-4 to TRBJ1-2; 7 bases are shared with TRBD1. Germline CDR1 and CDR2: SGHNT and YYREEE (reference sequence). This CDR3 region has 13 residues. V gave up 4 bases and J gave up 4 bases; unmatched junction bases: 4.

Only a few counts were recorded for this clone. V gene TRBV6-5 combines with J gene TRBJ2-7; 7 nucleotides agree with TRBD2. The CDR3 is made up of 15 amino acids. V shed 2 bases, J shed 4 bases, and the junction held 8 bases outside the gene matches. Germline CDR1 reads MNHEY; CDR2 reads SVGAGI. As DNA, the CDR3 is TGTGCCAGCAGTTACGAGGCGGGGGTACATTACGAGCAGTACTTC. Encoded protein: CASSYEAGVHYEQYF.

The rearrangement joins TRBV6-5 to TRBJ1-1; D might be TRBD1 (6 bases). This CDR3 is 14 amino acids long. Trimming pared 6 bases from V and 3 bases from J, leaving 14 bases between. The germline V gene has CDR1 MNHEY and CDR2 SVGAGI. The CDR3 spells CASSRGQLYTEAFF. DNA for the CDR3: TGTGCCAGCAGCCGAGGACAGCTCTACACTGAAGCTTTCTTT.

This sequence joins TRBV7-8 and TRBJ2-7; TRBD2 might be the D (5 bases). The V and J ends lost 2 bases and 4 bases respectively, with 12 bases between them. CDR1 SGHVS and CDR2 FQNEAQ come from the germline V gene. The CDR3 runs 14 residues. The CDR3 nucleotides are TGTGCCAGCAGCTTAAGGACGGGATCATACGAGCAGTACTTC. Protein product: CASSLRTGSYEQYF.

This clone was counted a single time. The genes are TRBV9 and TRBJ1-2; 7 bases line up with TRBD1. The CDR3 covers 17 residues. With 3 bases clipped from V and 6 bases from J, the junction kept 17 bases outside the gene matches. Looked up from germline, CDR1 is SGDLS and CDR2 is YYNGEE. The CDR3 DNA is TGTGCCAGCAGCGCCACCGGGACAGAGGGAGAGGTTAATGGCTACACCTTC. This sequence encodes CASSATGTEGEVNGYTF.

The rearrangement joins TRBV7-9 to TRBJ2-5; the D is unclear. The CDR3 contains 12 residues. The V end was cut by 7 bases, the J end by 0 bases, with 6 bases between. Germline loops: CDR1 SEHNR, CDR2 FQNEAQ (reference sequence). CDR3 loop: CASMEYQETQYF. The DNA of the CDR3 is TGTGCCAGCATGGAGTACCAAGAGACCCAGTACTTC.

V usage is TRBV6-6 and J usage is TRBJ2-1; 11 nucleotides agree with TRBD2. Germline-derived CDR1 and CDR2 are MNHNY and SVGAGI (reference sequence). The CDR3 is made up of 14 amino acids. With 6 bases clipped from V and 9 bases from J, the junction kept 7 bases outside the gene matches. Here the CDR3 reads CASRLAGGPGEQFF. The CDR3, as DNA: TGTGCCAGCAGATTAGCGGGAGGGCCGGGTGAGCAGTTCTTC.

The rearrangement joins TRBV7-9 to TRBJ2-5; the D gene is possibly TRBD2 (6 bases). Trimming removed 4 bases from V and 4 bases from J, with 16 bases in between. This CDR3 is 15 amino acids long. Looked up from germline, CDR1 is SEHNR and CDR2 is FQNEAQ (reference sequence). The CDR3 nucleotides read TGTGCCAGCAGCTCCTTCGGGGGTCCGGGAGAGACCCAGTACTTC. Amino acids: CASSSFGGPGETQYF.

V gene TRBV29-1 combines with J gene TRBJ2-7; D possibly corresponds to TRBD1 (5 bases). This CDR3 comprises 12 residues. Germline V gene sequence: CDR1 SQVTM, CDR2 ANQGSEA. V shed 7 bases and J shed 0 bases, with 10 bases lying between them. The CDR3 DNA sequence: TGCAGCGCCTGGGGCACCTCCTACGAGCAGTACTTC. It encodes CSAWGTSYEQYF.

The gene calls are TRBV4-1 and TRBJ1-2; 10 bases fit TRBD1. The CDR3 covers 15 residues. CDR1 MGHRA and CDR2 YSYEKL come from the germline V gene. The V gene end was trimmed by 0 bases and the J gene end by 4 bases; junction bases not matched to a gene: 2. The CDR3 bases are TGCGCCAGCAGCCAAGATGACAGGGGGCTCTATGGCTACACCTTC. Protein product: CASSQDDRGLYGYTF.

The chain is built from TRBV15 and TRBJ1-6; no clear D. Trimming cost V 5 bases and J 0 bases, with 5 bases left between them. Germline V gene lookup returns CDR1 LNHNV and CDR2 YYDKDF (reference sequence). The CDR3 covers 14 residues. The CDR3 nucleotides are TGTGCCACCAGCCGCAGCTCCTATAATTCACCCCTCCACTTT. The encoded protein is CATSRSSYNSPLHF. The whole variable domain, remainder taken from reference TRBV15 and TRBJ1-6, is DAMVIQNPRYQVTQFGKPVTLSCSQTLNHNVMYWYQQKSSQAPKLLFHYYDKDFNNEADTPDNFQSRRPNTSFCFLDIRSPGLGDTAMYLCATSRSSYNSPLHFGNGTRLTVT.

V usage is TRBV10-3 and J usage is TRBJ2-1; TRBD2 matches at 14 bases. CDR1 ENHRY and CDR2 SYGVKD come from the germline V gene. V lost 0 bases and J lost 5; bases outside the gene matches: 6. CDR3 length: 18 residues. The CDR3 region is CAISESMGLAGVHNEQFF. The CDR3 DNA follows: TGTGCCATCAGTGAGTCGATGGGACTAGCGGGAGTCCACAATGAGCAGTTCTTC.

The rearrangement joins TRBV5-1 to TRBJ1-1; weak D call: TRBD1 (6 bases). Germline loops: CDR1 SGHRS, CDR2 YFSETQ. V shed 0 bases and J shed 1 base, with 7 bases lying between them. CDR3 length: 14 amino acids. CDR3 residues: CASSLGQENTEAFF. The CDR3, as DNA: TGCGCCAGCAGCTTGGGACAGGAGAACACTGAAGCTTTCTTT.

This clone was detected only a few times. The chain has TRBV28 and TRBJ2-1; TRBD1 matches at 8 bases. The CDR3 extends over 18 amino acids. Trimming at V came to 4 bases and at J to 6 bases, leaving 17 bases not matched to a gene. Germline CDR1 is MDHEN and CDR2 is SYDVKM. The CDR3 bases are TGTGCCAGCAGTTCGAAAACCCTCAGGACAGGGTTCGGCAATGAGCAGTTCTTC. This translates into CASSSKTLRTGFGNEQFF.

The rearrangement joins TRBV4-3 to TRBJ2-3, with D perhaps matching TRBD2 (5 bases). CDR3 length equals 17 residues. Between the trimmed V and J ends, which lost 0 bases and 1 base, there was a span of 14 bases. From germline, CDR1 is LGHNA and CDR2 YSLEER. The CDR3 loop reads CASSQELGSGGTDTQYF. CDR3 nucleotides: TGCGCCAGCAGCCAAGAATTAGGGAGTGGAGGCACAGATACGCAGTATTTT.

This sequence joins TRBV7-8 and TRBJ2-1; D perhaps matches TRBD2 (5 bases). CDR1 is SGHVS and CDR2 is FQNEAQ in the germline V gene. V was pared by 4 bases and J by 5 bases, with 30 bases between. The CDR3 is 20 residues long. The CDR3 region has the DNA TGTGCCAGCAGCTGGGCCCGGGCGGCGATGGAGCGGAGCCTACACAATGAGCAGTTCTTC. Protein sequence: CASSWARAAMERSLHNEQFF.

The chain links TRBV2 to TRBJ1-5, with 9 bases lining up with TRBD1. Germline V gene sequence: CDR1 SNHLY, CDR2 FYNNEI. V lost 6 bases to trimming and J lost 7 bases; unmatched junction nucleotides: 7. This CDR3 comprises 14 residues. The CDR3 DNA is TGTGCCAGCAGGGGACAGGGAGGGGACCAGCCCCAGCATTTT. Its protein product is CASRGQGGDQPQHF.

CDR3 sequence reads: CASSFGQGGYGYTF. CDR3 nucleotide sequence: TGTGCCAGCAGCTTTGGACAGGGCGGCTATGGCTACACCTTC. The chain is built from TRBV13 and TRBJ1-2; 8 bases fit TRBD1. CDR3 size: 14 residues. Germline V CDR1 and CDR2: PRHDT, FYEKMQ (reference sequence). V shed 3 bases and J 4 bases; nucleotides not matched to a gene: 4.

This sequence joins TRBV5-6 and TRBJ2-1, with 10 bases identical to TRBD1. The V and J ends lost 4 bases and 4 bases, in that order; junction bases with no gene match: 8. The CDR3 sequence is 16 residues long. Germline V gene sequence: CDR1 SGHDT, CDR2 YYEEEE. The CDR3 here is CASSPIGDRGYNEQFF. The DNA for the CDR3 is TGTGCCAGCAGCCCTATTGGGGACAGGGGTTACAATGAGCAGTTCTTC. Supplemented by reference TRBV5-6 and TRBJ2-1, the full variable domain reads DAGVTQSPTHLIKTRGQQVTLRCSPKSGHDTVSWYQQALGQGPQFIFQYYEEEERQRGNFPDRFSGHQFPNYSSELNVNALLLGDSALYLCASSPIGDRGYNEQFFGPGTRLTVL.

A note on this clone: The sample has other DNA sequences that encode this CDR3 too. The CDR3 here is CASSLWGTGGAGTEAFF. The CDR3 nucleotides are TGTGCCAGCAGTTTATGGGGGACAGGGGGCGCGGGAACTGAAGCTTTCTTT. The J gene is TRBJ1-1, the V gene TRBV27; 12 nucleotides align to TRBD1. The V gene end was trimmed by 1 base and the J gene end by 5 bases; junction bases not matched to a gene: 8. The CDR3 runs 17 residues. In germline, CDR1 is MNHEY, CDR2 SMNVEV (reference sequence).

The chain is built from TRBV9 and TRBJ1-1, with D possibly TRBD1 on 6 matching bases. Looked up from germline, CDR1 is SGDLS and CDR2 is YYNGEE. This CDR3 has 13 amino acids. The V and J ends lost 0 bases and 9 bases respectively, with 12 bases between them. CDR3 region: CASSVEAQGKAFF. The CDR3, as DNA: TGTGCCAGCAGCGTAGAGGCCCAGGGGAAAGCTTTCTTT.

This chain connects TRBV27 to TRBJ1-4, with D possibly TRBD1 on 5 matching bases. CDR1 and CDR2 from the germline V gene are MNHEY and SMNVEV (reference sequence). The CDR3 is made up of 14 amino acids. V was cut by 6 bases and J by 3 bases, with 11 bases left in between. The CDR3: CASRGGFSNEKLFF. The CDR3 DNA follows: TGTGCCAGCAGGGGGGGGTTCTCTAATGAAAAACTGTTTTTT.

The chain recombines TRBV5-1 with TRBJ2-1, with a possible D match to TRBD1 (5 bases). V lost 4 bases and J lost 6, with 14 bases in between. The CDR3 covers 14 residues. Germline lookup yields CDR1 SGHRS and CDR2 YFSETQ. The CDR3 region is CASSDSPWGNEQFF. The DNA for the CDR3 is TGCGCCAGCAGCGACAGTCCCTGGGGCAATGAGCAGTTCTTC.

This clone was picked up one time. V is TRBV18 and J is TRBJ2-7, with 10 bases identical to TRBD2. CDR3 length: 15 amino acids. J gave up 0 bases and V 3 bases, and 2 bases lay outside the gene matches. In germline, CDR1 is KGHSH, CDR2 LQKENI. CDR3 amino acids: CASSPWTSGSYEQYF. In nucleotides, the CDR3 is TGTGCCAGCTCACCTTGGACTAGCGGCTCCTACGAGCAGTACTTC.